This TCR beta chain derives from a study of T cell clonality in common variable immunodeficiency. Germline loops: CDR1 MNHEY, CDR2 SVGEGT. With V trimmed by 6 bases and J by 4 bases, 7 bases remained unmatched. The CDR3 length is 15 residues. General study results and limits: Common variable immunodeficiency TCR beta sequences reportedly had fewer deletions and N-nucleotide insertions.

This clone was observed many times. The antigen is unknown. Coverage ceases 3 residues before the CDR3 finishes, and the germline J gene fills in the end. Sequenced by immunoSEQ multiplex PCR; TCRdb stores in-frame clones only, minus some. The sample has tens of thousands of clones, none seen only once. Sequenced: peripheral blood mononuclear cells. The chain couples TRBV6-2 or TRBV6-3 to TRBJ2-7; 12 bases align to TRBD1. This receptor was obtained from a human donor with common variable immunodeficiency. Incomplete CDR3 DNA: TGTGCCAGCAGGGCCGGGACAGGGGGCTTATACGAG. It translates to CASRAGTGGLYE. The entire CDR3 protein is CASRAGTGGLYEQYF.